This T cell receptor (beta chain) is from a study of persistence of HIV-infected CD4 T cells. Stimulation used about 9.5 ug/mL lysate from CMV-infected fibroblasts. Sorted nonresponding memory CD4+ T cells were CD40L-negative, CD69-negative, CD45RO-high. Anti-CD28/CD49d costimulation, CD40-blocking antibody and enfuvirtide were given to CD8-depleted PBMCs for 18 hours. Remarks on this clone: The antigen is undetermined.

This was the immunoSEQ version 4 assay in survey mode. Profiling relied on immunoSEQ multiplex PCR, and the TCRdb table lists in-frame clones only, not all of them. The table includes 25,000 to 35,000 clones, around four fifths detected once. CDR3 size: 15 residues. CDR1 and CDR2 (germline): MGHDK, SYGVNS. V shed 1 base and J 6 bases; nucleotides not matched to a gene: 7. The material was CD4+ T cells sorted from PBMCs after roughly 20-hour stimulation, obtained from a patient who received antiretroviral therapy. The rearrangement joins TRBV25-1 to TRBJ1-2, with 8 bases aligning to TRBD1. The sequence was collected from an adult man with HIV who was CMV-seropositive. The CDR3 coding sequence is TGTGCCAGCAGTGAATGGTCACAGGGGGACGATGGCTACACCTTC. Translating gives CASSEWSQGDDGYTF.